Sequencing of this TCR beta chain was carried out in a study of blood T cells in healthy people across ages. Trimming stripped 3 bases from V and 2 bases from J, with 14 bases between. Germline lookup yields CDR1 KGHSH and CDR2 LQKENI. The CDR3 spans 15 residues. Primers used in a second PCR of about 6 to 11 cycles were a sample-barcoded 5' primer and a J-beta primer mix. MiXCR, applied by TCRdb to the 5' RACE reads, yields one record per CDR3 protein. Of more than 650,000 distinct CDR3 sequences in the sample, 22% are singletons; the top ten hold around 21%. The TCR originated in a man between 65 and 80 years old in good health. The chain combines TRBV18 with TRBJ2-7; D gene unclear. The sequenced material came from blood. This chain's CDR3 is CASSPRAARPYEQYV. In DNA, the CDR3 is TGTGCCAGCTCACCTCGGGCCGCTCGCCCCTACGAGCAGTACGTC.